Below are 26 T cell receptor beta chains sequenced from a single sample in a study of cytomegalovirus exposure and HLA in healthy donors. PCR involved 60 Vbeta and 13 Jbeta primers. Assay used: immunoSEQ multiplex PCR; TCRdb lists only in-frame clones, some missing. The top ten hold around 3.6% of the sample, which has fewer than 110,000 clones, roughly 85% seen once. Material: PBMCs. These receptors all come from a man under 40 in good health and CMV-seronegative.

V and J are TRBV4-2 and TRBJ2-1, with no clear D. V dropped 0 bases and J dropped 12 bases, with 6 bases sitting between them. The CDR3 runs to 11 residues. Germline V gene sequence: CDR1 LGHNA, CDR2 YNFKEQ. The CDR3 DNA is TGTGCCAGCAGCCAAGATCGAGCGCAGTTCTTC. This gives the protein CASSQDRAQFF.

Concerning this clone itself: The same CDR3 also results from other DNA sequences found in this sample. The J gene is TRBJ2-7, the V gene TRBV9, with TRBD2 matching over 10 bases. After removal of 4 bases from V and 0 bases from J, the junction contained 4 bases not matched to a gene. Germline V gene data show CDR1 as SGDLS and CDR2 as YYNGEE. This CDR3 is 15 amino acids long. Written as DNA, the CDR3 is TGTGCCAGCAGCCCGAGCGGGGGGGCCTCCTACGAGCAGTACTTC. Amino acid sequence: CASSPSGGASYEQYF.

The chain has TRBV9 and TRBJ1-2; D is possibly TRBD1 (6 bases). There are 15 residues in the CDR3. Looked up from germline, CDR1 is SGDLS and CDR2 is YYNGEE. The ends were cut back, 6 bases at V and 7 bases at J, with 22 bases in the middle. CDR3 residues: CASNGGGGAEIGYTF. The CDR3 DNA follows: TGTGCCAGCAACGGGGGCGGGGGCGCTGAGATTGGCTACACCTTC.

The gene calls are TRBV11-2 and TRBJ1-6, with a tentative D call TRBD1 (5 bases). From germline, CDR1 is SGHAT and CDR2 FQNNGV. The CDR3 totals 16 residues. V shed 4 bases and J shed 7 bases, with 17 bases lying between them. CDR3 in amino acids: CASSYRLGAGNSPLHF. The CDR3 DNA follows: TGTGCCAGCAGCTACCGACTAGGGGCCGGGAATTCACCCCTCCACTTT.

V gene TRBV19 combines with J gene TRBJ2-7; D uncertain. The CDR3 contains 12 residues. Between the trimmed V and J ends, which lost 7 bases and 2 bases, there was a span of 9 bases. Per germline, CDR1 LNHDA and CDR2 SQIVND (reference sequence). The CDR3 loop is CASMSTAYEQYF. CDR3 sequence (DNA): TGTGCCAGTATGTCTACAGCCTACGAGCAGTACTTC.

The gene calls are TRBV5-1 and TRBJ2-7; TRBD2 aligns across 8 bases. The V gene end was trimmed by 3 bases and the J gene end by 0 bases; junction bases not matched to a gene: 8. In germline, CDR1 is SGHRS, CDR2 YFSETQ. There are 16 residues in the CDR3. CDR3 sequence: CASSWGTGTSSYEQYF. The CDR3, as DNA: TGCGCCAGCAGCTGGGGGACTGGGACTAGCTCCTACGAGCAGTACTTC.

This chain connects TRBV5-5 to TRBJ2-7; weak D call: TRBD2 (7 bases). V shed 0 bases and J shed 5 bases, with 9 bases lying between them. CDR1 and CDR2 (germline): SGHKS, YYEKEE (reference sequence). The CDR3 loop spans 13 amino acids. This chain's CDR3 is CASSLAGGHEQYF. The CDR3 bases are TGTGCCAGCAGCTTGGCGGGGGGCCACGAGCAGTACTTC.

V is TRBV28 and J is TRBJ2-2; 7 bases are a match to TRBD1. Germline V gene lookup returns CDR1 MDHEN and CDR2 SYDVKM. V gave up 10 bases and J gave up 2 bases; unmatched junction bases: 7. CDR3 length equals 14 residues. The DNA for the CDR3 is TGTGCCACGTCAGGGGGATCTAACACCGGGGAGCTGTTTTTT. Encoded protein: CATSGGSNTGELFF. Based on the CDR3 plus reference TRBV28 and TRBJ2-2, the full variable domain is DVKVTQSSRYLVKRTGEKVFLECVQDMDHENMFWYRQDPGLGLRLIYFSYDVKMKEKGDIPEGYSVSREKKERFSLILESASTNQTSMYLCATSGGSNTGELFFGEGSRLTVL.

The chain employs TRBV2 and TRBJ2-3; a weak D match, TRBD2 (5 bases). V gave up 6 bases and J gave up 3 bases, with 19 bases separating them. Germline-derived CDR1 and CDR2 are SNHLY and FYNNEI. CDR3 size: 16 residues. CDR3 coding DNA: TGTGCCAGCAGAAATTGGGTCAGGAGGCGTACAGATACGCAGTATTTT. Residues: CASRNWVRRRTDTQYF.

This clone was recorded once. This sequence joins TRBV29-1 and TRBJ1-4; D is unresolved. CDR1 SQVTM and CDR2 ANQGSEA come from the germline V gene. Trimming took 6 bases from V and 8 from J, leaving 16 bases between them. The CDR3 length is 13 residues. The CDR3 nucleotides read TGCAGCGTCTCCAGAGGGCGCAAAGAAAAACTGTTTTTT. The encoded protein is CSVSRGRKEKLFF.

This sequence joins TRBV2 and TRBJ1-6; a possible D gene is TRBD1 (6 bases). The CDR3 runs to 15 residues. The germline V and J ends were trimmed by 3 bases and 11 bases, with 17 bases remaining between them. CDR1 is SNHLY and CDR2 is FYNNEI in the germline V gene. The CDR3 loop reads CASSDPPGGGTPLHF. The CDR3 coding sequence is TGTGCCAGCAGTGACCCCCCGGGGGGCGGGACACCCCTCCACTTT. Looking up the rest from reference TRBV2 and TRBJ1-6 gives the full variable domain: EPEVTQTPSHQVTQMGQEVILRCVPISNHLYFYWYRQILGQKVEFLVSFYNNEISEKSEIFDDQFSVERPDGSNFTLKIRSTKLEDSAMYFCASSDPPGGGTPLHFGNGTRLTVT.

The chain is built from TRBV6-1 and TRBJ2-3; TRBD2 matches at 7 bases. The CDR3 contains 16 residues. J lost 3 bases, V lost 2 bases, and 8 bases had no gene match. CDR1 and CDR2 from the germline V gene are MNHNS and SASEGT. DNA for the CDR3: TGTGCCAGCAGTGAATGGGGCGGGGGTGGTACAGATACGCAGTATTTT. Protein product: CASSEWGGGGTDTQYF.

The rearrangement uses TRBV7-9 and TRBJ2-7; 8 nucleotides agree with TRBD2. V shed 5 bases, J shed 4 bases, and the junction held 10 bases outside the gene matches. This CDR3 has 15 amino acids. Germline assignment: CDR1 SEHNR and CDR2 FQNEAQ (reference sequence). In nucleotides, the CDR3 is TGTGCCAGCAGCCTACGGGGGGGCACCGAGTACGAGCAGTACTTC. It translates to CASSLRGGTEYEQYF. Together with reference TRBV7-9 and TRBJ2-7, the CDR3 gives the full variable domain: DTGVSQNPRHKITKRGQNVTFRCDPISEHNRLYWYRQTLGQGPEFLTYFQNEAQLEKSRLLSDRFSAERPKGSFSTLEIQRTEQGDSAMYLCASSLRGGTEYEQYFGPGTRLTVT.

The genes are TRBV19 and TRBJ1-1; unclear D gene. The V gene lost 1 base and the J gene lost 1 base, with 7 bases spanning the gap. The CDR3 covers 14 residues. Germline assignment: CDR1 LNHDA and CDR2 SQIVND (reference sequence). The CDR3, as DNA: TGTGCCAGTAGTATAGGGCGGCAGAACACTGAAGCTTTCTTT. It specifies CASSIGRQNTEAFF.

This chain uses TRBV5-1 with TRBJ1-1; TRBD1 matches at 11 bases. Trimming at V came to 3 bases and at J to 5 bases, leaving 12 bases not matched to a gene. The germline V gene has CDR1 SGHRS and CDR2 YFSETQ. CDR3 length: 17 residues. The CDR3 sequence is CASSYPDRGRNRTEAFF. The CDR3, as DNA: TGCGCCAGCAGCTATCCGGACAGGGGGCGCAATCGGACTGAAGCTTTCTTT.

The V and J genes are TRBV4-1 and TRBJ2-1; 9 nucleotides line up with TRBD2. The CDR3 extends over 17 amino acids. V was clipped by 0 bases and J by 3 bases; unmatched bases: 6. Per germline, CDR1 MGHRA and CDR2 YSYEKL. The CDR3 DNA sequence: TGCGCCAGCAGCCAAGAGGGAGCGGGGGGTCTCTACAATGAGCAGTTCTTC. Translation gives CASSQEGAGGLYNEQFF.

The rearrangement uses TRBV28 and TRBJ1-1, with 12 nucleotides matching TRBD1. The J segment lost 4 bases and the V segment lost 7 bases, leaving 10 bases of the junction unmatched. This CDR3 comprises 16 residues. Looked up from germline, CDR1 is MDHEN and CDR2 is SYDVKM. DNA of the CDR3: TGTGCCAGCATTAAACCCCCGGGACAGGGGGCCACTGAAGCTTTCTTT. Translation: CASIKPPGQGATEAFF.

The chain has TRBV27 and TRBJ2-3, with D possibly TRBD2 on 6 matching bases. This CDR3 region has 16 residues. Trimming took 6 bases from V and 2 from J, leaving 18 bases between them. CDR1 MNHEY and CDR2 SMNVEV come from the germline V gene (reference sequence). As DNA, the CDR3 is TGTGCCAGCAGCCAGGAGACTAGAAAGTACACAGATACGCAGTATTTT. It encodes CASSQETRKYTDTQYF.

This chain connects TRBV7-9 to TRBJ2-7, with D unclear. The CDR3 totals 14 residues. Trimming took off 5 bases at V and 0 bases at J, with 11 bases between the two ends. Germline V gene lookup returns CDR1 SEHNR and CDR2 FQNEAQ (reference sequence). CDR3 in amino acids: CASSPQQSSYEQYF. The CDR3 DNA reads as TGTGCCAGCAGCCCACAACAGAGCTCCTACGAGCAGTACTTC. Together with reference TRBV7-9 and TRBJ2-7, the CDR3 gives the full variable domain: DTGVSQNPRHKITKRGQNVTFRCDPISEHNRLYWYRQTLGQGPEFLTYFQNEAQLEKSRLLSDRFSAERPKGSFSTLEIQRTEQGDSAMYLCASSPQQSSYEQYFGPGTRLTVT.

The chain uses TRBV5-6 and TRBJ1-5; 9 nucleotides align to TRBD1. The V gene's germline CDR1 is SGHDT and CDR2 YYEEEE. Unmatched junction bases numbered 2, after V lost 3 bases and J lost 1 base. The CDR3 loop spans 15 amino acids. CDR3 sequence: CASSWGQGSNQPQHF. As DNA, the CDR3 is TGTGCCAGCAGCTGGGGACAGGGAAGCAATCAGCCCCAGCATTTT.

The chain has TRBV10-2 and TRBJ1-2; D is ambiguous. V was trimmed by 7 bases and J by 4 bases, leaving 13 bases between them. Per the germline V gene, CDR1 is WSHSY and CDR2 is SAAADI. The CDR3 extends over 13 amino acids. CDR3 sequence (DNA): TGCGCCAGCACGCCGGTTCGGTTCTATGGCTACACCTTC. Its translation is CASTPVRFYGYTF.

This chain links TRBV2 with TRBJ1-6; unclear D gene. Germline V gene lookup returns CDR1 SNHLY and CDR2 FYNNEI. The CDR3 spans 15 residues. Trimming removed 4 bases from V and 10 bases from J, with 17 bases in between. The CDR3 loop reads CASSVTKSEASPLHF. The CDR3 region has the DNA TGTGCCAGCAGTGTCACAAAATCCGAGGCGTCACCCCTCCACTTT. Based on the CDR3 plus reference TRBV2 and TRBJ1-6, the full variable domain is EPEVTQTPSHQVTQMGQEVILRCVPISNHLYFYWYRQILGQKVEFLVSFYNNEISEKSEIFDDQFSVERPDGSNFTLKIRSTKLEDSAMYFCASSVTKSEASPLHFGNGTRLTVT.

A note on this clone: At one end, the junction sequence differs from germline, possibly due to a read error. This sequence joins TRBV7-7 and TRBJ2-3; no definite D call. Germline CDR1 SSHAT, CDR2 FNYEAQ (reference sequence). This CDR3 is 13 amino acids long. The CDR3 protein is CASSLELTDTQYF. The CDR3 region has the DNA TGTGCTAGCAGCTTAGAATTAACAGATACGCAGTATTTT.

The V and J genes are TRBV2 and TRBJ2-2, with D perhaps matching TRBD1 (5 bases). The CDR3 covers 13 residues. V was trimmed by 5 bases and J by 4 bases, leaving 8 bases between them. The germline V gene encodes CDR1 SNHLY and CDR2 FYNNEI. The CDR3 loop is CASSRQSTGELFF. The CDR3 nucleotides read TGTGCCAGCAGTCGACAGTCCACCGGGGAGCTGTTTTTT.

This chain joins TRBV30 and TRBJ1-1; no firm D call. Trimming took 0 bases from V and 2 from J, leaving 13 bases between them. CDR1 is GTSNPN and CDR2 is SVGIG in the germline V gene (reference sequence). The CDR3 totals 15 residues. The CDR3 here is CAWSVKYRSNTEAFF. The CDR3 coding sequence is TGTGCCTGGAGTGTTAAATACAGAAGTAACACTGAAGCTTTCTTT.

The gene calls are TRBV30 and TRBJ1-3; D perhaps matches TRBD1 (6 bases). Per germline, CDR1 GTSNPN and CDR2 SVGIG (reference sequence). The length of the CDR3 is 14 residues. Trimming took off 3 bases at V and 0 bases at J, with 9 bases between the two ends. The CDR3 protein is CAWSGQSSGNTIYF. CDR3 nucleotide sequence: TGTGCCTGGAGCGGACAGTCCTCTGGAAACACCATATATTTT.